This paragraph covers one T cell receptor beta chain sequence. The V gene lost 2 bases and the J gene lost 8 bases, with 18 bases spanning the gap. This CDR3 has 15 residues. Germline-derived CDR1 and CDR2 are LNHDA and SQIVND (reference sequence). This sample is part of a study of CD8+CD57+ T cells in acquired aplastic anemia. The TCR beta profiling, which covered VDJ combination and CDR3 sequence, was carried out using genomic DNA as the template. TCRdb used MiXCR to reprocess the reads, holding one entry per CDR3 protein. The sample yields hundreds of thousands of distinct CDR3 sequences, around 46% seen once. Patients who underwent sequencing had shown CD8+CD57+ cell expansion by flow cytometry. Patients had not yet gotten any therapy when their blood was taken for sampling.

The V and J genes are TRBV19 and TRBJ1-2; D not certain. The receptor's source is a human donor with aplastic anemia. The material sequenced was sorted CD4+, CD8+, or CD8+CD57+ T cells (not recorded which) from PBMCs. CDR3: CASSIWFGSVEGYTF. In DNA, the CDR3 is TGTGCCAGTAGTATATGGTTTGGCAGTGTGGAAGGCTACACCTTC.